The rows below give T cell receptor beta chains drawn from one sample of a study of cytomegalovirus exposure and HLA in healthy donors. Using immunoSEQ multiplex PCR, the repertoire was profiled, and TCRdb retains in-frame clones only, with some absent. This repertoire shows about 110,000 clones, 70% found once; its top ten account for 11%. Specimen: PBMCs. The receptors originated from a man aged 40-55 years in good health and CMV-seropositive. Both conserved end residues are part of each CDR3. Clone size appears in some rows only: once, few, many, or a class for an expanded clone.

v_gene	j_gene	abundance	CDR3aa
TRBV25-1	TRBJ2-1	.	CASSPGLPEQFF
TRBV6-1	TRBJ2-6	.	CASSGGQGTNVLTF
TRBV16	TRBJ1-2	.	CASSHPGQGLDYGYTF
TRBV9	TRBJ1-3	.	CASSPPAWTSSGDTIYF
TRBV7-9	TRBJ2-7	few	CASSLSSTRLEQYF
TRBV5-1	TRBJ2-1	once	CASSPTSGPSYNEQFF
TRBV4-1	TRBJ1-4	.	CASSQGQGATNEKLFF
TRBV6-5	TRBJ1-5	.	CASSYRQGTNQPQHF
TRBV5-4	TRBJ1-5	.	CASSPRTGGIEGNQPQHF
TRBV27	TRBJ1-2	once	CASSFADRGPYGYTF
TRBV7-9	TRBJ2-7	few	CASSLAGTSYEQYF
TRBV5-4	TRBJ2-5	few	CASSLFQREGRETQYF
TRBV6-5	TRBJ2-7	.	CASSYAETSSPYEQYF
TRBV6-5	TRBJ1-1	.	CASSYSEGLVEAFF